This T cell receptor (beta chain) was sequenced during a study of shared clonotypes between healthy human individuals. The study's findings and limits: Investigators expected sequencing depth to affect clonotype sharing among donors.

As to this clone: Its antigen remains unknown.

As processed by the authors: ImmunoSEQ only sent back junction sequences with no quality scores, so filtering was done differently. Assay used: immunoSEQ multiplex PCR; TCRdb lists only in-frame clones, some missing. That table is the source of V, J and clone size, and D and trimming were worked out from the DNA. This repertoire shows 110,000 or so clones, more than 65% found once; its top ten account for around 25%. This clonotype was obtained from a woman aged 25 to 39 in good health. Material for sequencing was memory CD8+ T cells sorted from blood. Documented subset: CD45RO+ cells pooled with CCR7-negative TemRA cells.

The CDR3 loop reads CASSPQGLARETQYF. The CDR3 DNA follows: TGTGCCAGCAGTCCCCAAGGACTAGCGAGAGAGACCCAGTACTTC. The chain combines TRBV6-5 with TRBJ2-5; 9 bases are a match to TRBD2. The CDR3 is 15 amino acids. The V gene end was trimmed by 5 bases and the J gene end by 4 bases; junction bases not matched to a gene: 8. CDR1 MNHEY and CDR2 SVGAGI come from the germline V gene.